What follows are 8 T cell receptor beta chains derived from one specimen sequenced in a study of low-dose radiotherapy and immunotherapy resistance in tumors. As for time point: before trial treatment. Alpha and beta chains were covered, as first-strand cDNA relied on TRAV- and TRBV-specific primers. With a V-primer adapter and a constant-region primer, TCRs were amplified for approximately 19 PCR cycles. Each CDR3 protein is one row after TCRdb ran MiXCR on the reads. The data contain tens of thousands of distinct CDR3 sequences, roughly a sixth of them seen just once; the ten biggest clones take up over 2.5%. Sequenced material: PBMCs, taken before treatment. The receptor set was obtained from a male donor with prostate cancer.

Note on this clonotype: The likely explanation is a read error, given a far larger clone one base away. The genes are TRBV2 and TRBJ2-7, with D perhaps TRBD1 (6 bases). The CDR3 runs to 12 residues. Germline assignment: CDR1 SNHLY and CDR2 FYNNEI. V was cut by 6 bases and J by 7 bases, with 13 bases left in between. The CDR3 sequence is CASRYRAHEQYF. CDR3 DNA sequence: TGTGCCAGCAGATACAGGGCCCATGAGCAGTACTTC.

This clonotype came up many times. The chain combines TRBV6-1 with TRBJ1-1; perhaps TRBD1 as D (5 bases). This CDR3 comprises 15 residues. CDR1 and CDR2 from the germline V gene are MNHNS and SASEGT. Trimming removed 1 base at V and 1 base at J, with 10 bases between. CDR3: CASSEGGAQNTEAFF. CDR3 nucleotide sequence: TGTGCCAGCAGTGAAGGAGGGGCACAGAACACTGAAGCTTTCTTT.

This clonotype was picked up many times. The CDR3 DNA follows: TGTGCCAGCACCGGGGGTAGCGGGGGGACCGGATTCGACGAGCAGTACTTC. The encoded protein is CASTGGSGGTGFDEQYF. The chain has TRBV5-8 and TRBJ2-7; 10 bases match TRBD2. The J segment lost 5 bases and the V segment lost 6 bases, leaving 17 bases of the junction unmatched. Germline CDR1 reads SGHTS; CDR2 reads YDEGEE. The CDR3 sequence is 17 residues long.

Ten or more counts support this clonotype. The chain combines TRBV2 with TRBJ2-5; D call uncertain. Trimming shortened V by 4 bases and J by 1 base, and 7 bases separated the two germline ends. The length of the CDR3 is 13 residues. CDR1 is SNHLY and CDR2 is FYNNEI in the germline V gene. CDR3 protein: CASSVQRQETQYF. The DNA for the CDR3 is TGTGCCAGCAGTGTGCAGCGCCAAGAGACCCAGTACTTC.

Here the CDR3 reads CASSFQESGRYEQFF. The DNA for the CDR3 is TGTGCCAGCAGTTTTCAAGAATCGGGACGGTATGAGCAGTTCTTC. The chain is built from TRBV12-3 or TRBV12-4 and TRBJ2-1; perhaps D is TRBD1 or TRBD2 (5 bases each). V was shortened by 3 bases and J by 8 bases, with 17 bases between the two germline ends. This CDR3 has 15 residues.

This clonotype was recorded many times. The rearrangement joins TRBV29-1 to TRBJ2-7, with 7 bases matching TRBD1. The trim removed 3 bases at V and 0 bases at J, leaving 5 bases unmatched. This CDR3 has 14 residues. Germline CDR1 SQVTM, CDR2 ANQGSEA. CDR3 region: CSVESQGDSYEQYF. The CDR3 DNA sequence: TGCAGCGTTGAGAGTCAGGGGGACTCCTACGAGCAGTACTTC.

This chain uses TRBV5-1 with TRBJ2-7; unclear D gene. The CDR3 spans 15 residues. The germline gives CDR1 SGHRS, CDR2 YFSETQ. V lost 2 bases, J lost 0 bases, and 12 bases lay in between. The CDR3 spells CASSFGGVSSYEQYF. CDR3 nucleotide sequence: TGCGCCAGCAGCTTCGGTGGGGTTAGCTCCTACGAGCAGTACTTC.

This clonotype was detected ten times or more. CDR3: CASSQDLNTEAFF. The CDR3 DNA sequence: TGTGCCAGCAGCCAAGATCTGAACACTGAAGCTTTCTTT. This chain links TRBV14 with TRBJ1-1; D gene ambiguous. In germline, CDR1 is SGHDN, CDR2 FVKESK. CDR3 length: 13 amino acids. The V gene lost 0 bases and the J gene lost 0 bases, with 2 bases spanning the gap.